This T cell receptor beta chain was recorded in a study of cytomegalovirus exposure and HLA in healthy donors. CDR1 is SGHRS, CDR2 YFSETQ, per germline. The CDR3 region is 15 residues in length, termini included. PCR involved 60 Vbeta and 13 Jbeta primers. TCRdb's table, derived via immunoSEQ multiplex PCR, lists solely in-frame clones and lacks some. Found here are roughly 120,000 clones, 15% to 17% of them singletons; the top ten hold 1.9%. Only a few counts were recorded for this clone. The DNA is left out, because the CDR3 cannot be placed on it with certainty; the CDR3 is given as TCRdb lists it.

V is TRBV5-1 and J is TRBJ2-1; the tabulated D call, TRBD1, remains unverified against the DNA. This TCR derives from a young woman in good health and CMV-seronegative. Material for sequencing was PBMCs. The CDR3 spells CASSLVEFGQGTLFF.